What follows are 14 T cell receptor beta chains derived from one specimen sequenced in a study of control samples from healthy donors and cancer patients. Profiled with immunoSEQ multiplex PCR; TCRdb holds only in-frame clones, not every one. Altogether some 150,000 clones are present, 96% being singletons, with the ten largest covering 0.85% to 1.3%. The sequenced sample was blood. All receptors come from a woman aged 30 to 39 in good health.

V usage is TRBV27 and J usage is TRBJ1-1, with TRBD1 matching over 8 bases. V lost 5 bases and J lost 0; bases outside the gene matches: 2. Germline lookup yields CDR1 MNHEY and CDR2 SMNVEV (reference sequence). This CDR3 has 14 amino acids. CDR3 sequence reads: CASSTDRVNTEAFF. CDR3 nucleotides: TGTGCCAGCAGTACGGACAGGGTGAACACTGAAGCTTTCTTT.

The CDR3 protein is CASSLGTVSTDTQYF. The CDR3 region has the DNA TGTGCCAGCAGCTTGGGGACAGTTAGCACAGATACGCAGTATTTT. The rearrangement uses TRBV5-8 and TRBJ2-3; D perhaps matches TRBD1 (6 bases). Germline V gene data show CDR1 as SGHTS and CDR2 as YDEGEE. V dropped 0 bases and J dropped 0 bases, with 8 bases sitting between them. The CDR3 extends over 15 amino acids.

V and J are TRBV3-1 (or the pseudogene TRBV3-2) and TRBJ1-1; no reliable D call. The CDR3 totals 13 residues. CDR1 and CDR2 (germline): LGHDT, YNNKEL (reference sequence). Trimming removed 4 bases at V and 4 bases at J, with 10 bases between. CDR3 bases: TGTGCCAGCAGCCCCCACGGGCTCACTGAAGCTTTCTTT. This codes for CASSPHGLTEAFF.

The V call is TRBV19, the J call TRBJ1-5, with unresolved D. Germline V gene sequence: CDR1 LNHDA, CDR2 SQIVND (reference sequence). V lost 4 bases and J lost 0, with 10 bases in between. CDR3 length: 15 residues. The CDR3 bases are TGTGCCAGTAGTACCAATTTGGATAGCAATCAGCCCCAGCATTTT. Its translation is CASSTNLDSNQPQHF.

A few counts support this clone. The J gene is TRBJ2-1, the V gene TRBV12-3 or TRBV12-4; tentatively, D is TRBD2 (5 bases). Trimming cost V 2 bases and J 8 bases, with 7 bases left between them. The CDR3 loop spans 12 amino acids. The CDR3 DNA follows: TGTGCCAGCAGTTTATCGGACTATGAGCAGTTCTTC. It yields the protein CASSLSDYEQFF.

The rearrangement joins TRBV5-1 to TRBJ1-5; 8 positions match TRBD1. The CDR3 length is 17 residues. V lost 0 bases, J lost 6 bases, and 11 bases stayed unmatched. CDR1 is SGHRS and CDR2 is YFSETQ in the germline V gene. CDR3 sequence: CASSLEEAGGSSQPQHF. The CDR3 nucleotides are TGCGCCAGCAGCTTGGAGGAGGCAGGGGGCAGTAGTCAGCCCCAGCATTTT.

The rearrangement uses TRBV4-2 and TRBJ2-1; the D call may be TRBD1 or TRBD2 (5 bases each). The germline gives CDR1 LGHNA, CDR2 YNFKEQ. V was cut by 0 bases and J by 7 bases, with 13 bases left in between. The CDR3 sequence is 15 residues long. The CDR3 DNA reads TGTGCCAGCAGCCAAGATATCGGCAGGGAGAATGAGCAGTTCTTC. It translates to CASSQDIGRENEQFF.

The sample holds one count of this clone. CDR3 amino acids: CASSEGDFTDTQYF. The CDR3 DNA follows: TGTGCCAGCAGCGAGGGGGACTTCACAGATACGCAGTATTTT. The rearrangement uses TRBV9 and TRBJ2-3; D assignment may be TRBD1 or TRBD2 (6 bases each). The CDR3 loop spans 14 amino acids. Germline values: CDR1 SGDLS, CDR2 YYNGEE. Trimming removed 3 bases from V and 2 bases from J, with 10 bases in between.

The J gene is TRBJ2-6, the V gene TRBV28, with 7 bases fitting TRBD1. V gave up 4 bases and J gave up 0 bases; unmatched junction bases: 3. The length of the CDR3 is 16 residues. From germline, CDR1 is MDHEN and CDR2 SYDVKM. CDR3 sequence: CASSSGTDSGANVLTF. Written as DNA, the CDR3 is TGTGCCAGCAGTTCCGGGACAGACTCTGGGGCCAACGTCCTGACTTTC. Full variable domain (missing parts from reference TRBV28 and TRBJ2-6): DVKVTQSSRYLVKRTGEKVFLECVQDMDHENMFWYRQDPGLGLRLIYFSYDVKMKEKGDIPEGYSVSREKKERFSLILESASTNQTSMYLCASSSGTDSGANVLTFGAGSRLTVL.

This clone has a single count. This chain connects TRBV3-1 (or the pseudogene TRBV3-2) to TRBJ2-5; D ambiguous. The CDR3 is 12 residues long. Germline V gene data show CDR1 as LGHDT and CDR2 as YNNKEL (reference sequence). V shed 1 base and J shed 7 bases, with 7 bases lying between them. CDR3 nucleotide sequence: TGTGCCAGCAGCCAAGTTCAAAGGACCCAGTACTTC. It specifies CASSQVQRTQYF.

The chain couples TRBV7-9 to TRBJ2-7, with 8 bases matching TRBD1. CDR3 length: 13 amino acids. V lost 5 bases, J lost 4 bases, and 4 bases stayed unmatched. Germline assignment: CDR1 SEHNR and CDR2 FQNEAQ (reference sequence). The CDR3 bases are TGTGCCAGCAGCCCACAGGGGGAATACGAGCAGTACTTC. It translates to CASSPQGEYEQYF.

The chain recombines TRBV3-1 (or the pseudogene TRBV3-2) with TRBJ2-5, with 8 bases fitting TRBD2. V lost 3 bases to trimming and J lost 7 bases; unmatched junction nucleotides: 4. The CDR3 has 13 residues. The germline V gene encodes CDR1 LGHDT and CDR2 YNNKEL (reference sequence). CDR3 DNA: TGTGCCAGCAGCCAGGTCCGGGGGGGGACCCAGTACTTC. Amino acids: CASSQVRGGTQYF.

The chain is built from TRBV5-5 and TRBJ1-4; tentative D call: TRBD1 (5 bases). The CDR3 contains 13 residues. V was cut by 3 bases and J by 8 bases, with 11 bases left in between. Germline V gives CDR1 SGHKS, CDR2 YYEKEE (reference sequence). The CDR3 is CASSYRWGEKLFF. CDR3 bases: TGTGCCAGCAGCTACCGTTGGGGGGAAAAACTGTTTTTT.

The chain employs TRBV7-6 and TRBJ2-3; 10 nucleotides match TRBD2. Germline CDR1 SGHVS, CDR2 FNYEAQ. Losses at the gene ends were 1 base for V and 8 bases for J; bases not matched to a gene: 9. CDR3 length: 16 residues. The CDR3 DNA reads as TGTGCCAGCAGCTTAGGGAGAGCGGGGGGGCCGGTTACGCAGTATTTT. This encodes CASSLGRAGGPVTQYF.